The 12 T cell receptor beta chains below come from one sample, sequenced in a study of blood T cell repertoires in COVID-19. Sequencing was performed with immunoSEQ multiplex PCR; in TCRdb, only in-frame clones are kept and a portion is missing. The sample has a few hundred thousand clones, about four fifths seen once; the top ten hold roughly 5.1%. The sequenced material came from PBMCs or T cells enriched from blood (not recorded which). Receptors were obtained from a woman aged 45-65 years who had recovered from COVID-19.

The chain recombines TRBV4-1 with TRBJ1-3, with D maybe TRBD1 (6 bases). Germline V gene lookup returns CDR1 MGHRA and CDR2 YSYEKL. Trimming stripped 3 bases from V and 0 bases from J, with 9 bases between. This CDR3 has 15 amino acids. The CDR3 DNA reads TGCGCCAGCAGCCAGGGGACAACCTCTGGAAACACCATATATTTT. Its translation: CASSQGTTSGNTIYF.

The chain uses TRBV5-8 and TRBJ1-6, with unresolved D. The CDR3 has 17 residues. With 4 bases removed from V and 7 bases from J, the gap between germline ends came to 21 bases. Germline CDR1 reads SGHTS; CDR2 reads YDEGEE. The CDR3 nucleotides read TGTGCCAGCAGCCCCGGTTCGCAGCCGCTGAGGAATTCACCCCTCCACTTT. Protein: CASSPGSQPLRNSPLHF.

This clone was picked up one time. CDR3 protein: CASSLPGQGGYAFF. The DNA for the CDR3 is TGTGCCAGCAGTTTACCAGGACAGGGAGGGTACGCTTTCTTT. The chain recombines TRBV28 with TRBJ1-1; 8 bases match TRBD1. The germline V gene has CDR1 MDHEN and CDR2 SYDVKM. J lost 11 bases, V lost 2 bases, and 10 bases had no gene match. There are 14 residues in the CDR3.

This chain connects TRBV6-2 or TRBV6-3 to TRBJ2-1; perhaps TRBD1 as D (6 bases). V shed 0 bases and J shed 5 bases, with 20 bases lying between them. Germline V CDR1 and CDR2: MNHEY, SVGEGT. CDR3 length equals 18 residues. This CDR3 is CASSYSPRDRNRNNEQFF. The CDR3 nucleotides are TGTGCCAGCAGTTACTCCCCACGAGACAGGAATAGGAACAATGAGCAGTTCTTC.

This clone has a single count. The CDR3 loop is CASQGGSYEQYF. CDR3 nucleotide sequence: TGTGCCAGCCAGGGGGGATCCTACGAGCAGTACTTC. This sequence joins TRBV7-9 and TRBJ2-7; possibly TRBD1 for D (7 bases). Germline CDR1 reads SEHNR; CDR2 reads FQNEAQ (reference sequence). V lost 8 bases to trimming and J lost 1 base, with 9 bases between them. This CDR3 contains 12 residues.

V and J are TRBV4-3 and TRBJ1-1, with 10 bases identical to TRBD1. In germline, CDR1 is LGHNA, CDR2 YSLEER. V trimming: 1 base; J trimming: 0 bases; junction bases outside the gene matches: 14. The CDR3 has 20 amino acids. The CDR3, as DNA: TGCGCCAGCAGCCAAGGAGACCGGGACAGGGGCCCCAACATGAACACTGAAGCTTTCTTT. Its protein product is CASSQGDRDRGPNMNTEAFF.

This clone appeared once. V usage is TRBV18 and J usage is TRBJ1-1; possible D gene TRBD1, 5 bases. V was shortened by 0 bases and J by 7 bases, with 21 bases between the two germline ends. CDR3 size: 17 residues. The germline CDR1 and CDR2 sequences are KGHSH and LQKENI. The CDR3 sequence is CASSPPIGGRRDGEAFF. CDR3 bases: TGTGCCAGCTCACCACCGATCGGGGGACGGCGAGATGGTGAAGCTTTCTTT.

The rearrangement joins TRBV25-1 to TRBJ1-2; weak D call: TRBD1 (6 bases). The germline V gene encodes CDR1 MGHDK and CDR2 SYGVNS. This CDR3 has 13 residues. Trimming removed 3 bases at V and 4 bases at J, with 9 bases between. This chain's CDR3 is CASSDTGPYGYTF. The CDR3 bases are TGTGCCAGCAGTGATACAGGGCCCTATGGCTACACCTTC.

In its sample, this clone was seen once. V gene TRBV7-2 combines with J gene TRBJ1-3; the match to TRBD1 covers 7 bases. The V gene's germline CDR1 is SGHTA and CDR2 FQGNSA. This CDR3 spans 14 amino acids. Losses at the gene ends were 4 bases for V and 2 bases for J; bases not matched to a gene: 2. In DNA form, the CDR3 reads TGTGCCAGCAGCTCAGGGACAGCTGGAAACACCATATATTTT. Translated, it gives CASSSGTAGNTIYF.

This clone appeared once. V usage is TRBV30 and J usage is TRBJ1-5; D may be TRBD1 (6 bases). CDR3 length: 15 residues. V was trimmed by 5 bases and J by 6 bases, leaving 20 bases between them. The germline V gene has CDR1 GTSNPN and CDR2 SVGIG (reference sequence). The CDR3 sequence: CAWSLIQGMGQPQHF. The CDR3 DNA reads TGTGCCTGGTCCCTGATTCAGGGGATGGGTCAGCCCCAGCATTTT. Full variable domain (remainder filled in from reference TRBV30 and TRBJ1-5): SQTIHQWPATLVQPVGSPLSLECTVEGTSNPNLYWYRQAAGRGLQLLFYSVGIGQISSEVPQNLSASRPQDRQFILSSKKLLLSDSGFYLCAWSLIQGMGQPQHFGDGTRLSIL.

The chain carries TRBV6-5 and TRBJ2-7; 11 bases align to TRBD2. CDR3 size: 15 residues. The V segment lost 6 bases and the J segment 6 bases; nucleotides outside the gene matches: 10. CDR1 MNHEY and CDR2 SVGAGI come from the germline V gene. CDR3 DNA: TGTGCCAGCAGAAGTCTAGCGGGAGGAGGTGCCGAGCAGTACTTC. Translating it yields CASRSLAGGGAEQYF.

CDR3 in amino acids: CASSQGRQGANEKLFF. The DNA for the CDR3 is TGTGCCAGCAGCCAAGGGCGACAGGGGGCTAATGAAAAACTGTTTTTT. The chain employs TRBV4-2 and TRBJ1-4; 9 bases line up with TRBD1. CDR1 and CDR2 (germline): LGHNA, YNFKEQ. This CDR3 contains 16 residues. V trimming: 1 base; J trimming: 3 bases; junction bases outside the gene matches: 3.